This T cell receptor (beta chain) is drawn from a study of blood T cells in healthy people across ages. Study conclusions and caveats: Those diversity estimates obtained from one million T cells were thought to be underestimates.

This clonotype was counted a few times. The antigen is undetermined. From germline, CDR1 is MGHRA and CDR2 YSYEKL. This CDR3 is 15 amino acids long. V lost 4 bases and J lost 2, with 14 bases in between. PCR was performed a second time for roughly 7 to 11 cycles using a sample-barcoded 5' primer and a J-beta primer mix. TCRdb ran MiXCR on the 5' RACE reads and lists one entry per CDR3 protein. Of some 880,000 distinct CDR3 sequences listed, about 37% are singletons. The receptor was isolated from a man between 18 and 35 years old in good health. Sequenced material: blood. V and J are TRBV4-1 and TRBJ2-5, with D perhaps assigned TRBD1 or TRBD2 (5 bases each). The DNA for the CDR3 is TGCGCCAGCAGCCGCAGGGCAGGACTTCAAGAGACCCAGTACTTC. Protein product: CASSRRAGLQETQYF.